The source of this T cell receptor (beta chain) is a study of T-cell reconstitution after alpha-beta-depleted transplantation in children (dated by TCRdb to the mid-2010s). About the study as a whole: T-cell immune reconstitution after TCRalphabeta/CD19-depleted allogeneic hematopoietic cell transplantation in children was quantitatively tracked in the study by means of TCR repertoire profiling. General conclusions and limits of the study: Over the following months the frequencies of hyperexpanded clones went down, and after one year T-cell counts and TCRbeta diversity were mostly credited to newly produced T cells. In some patients, the high TCRbeta diversity seen at day 60 was put down to recipient T cells and intrathymic progenitors that had survived conditioning. The apparently early recovery of alphabetaT-cell counts about two months after transplant reportedly depended on only several hundred rapidly expanded clones that came from non-depleted graft cells.

The library was built by means of PCR. Sequencing instrument: Illumina HiSeq 2500. TCR library preparation used molecular barcoding, with unique molecular identifiers applied to normalize quantification of the TCRbeta repertoire. TCRdb took the public reads, trimmed them with fastp at Q25, ran MiXCR for clone calling and kept in-frame beta chains. For every CDR3 protein sequence, its rows merge into one entry that carries the most common genes and DNA. For this sample the table gives about 210,000 distinct CDR3 sequences, of which approximately 17% were detected only once. The ten largest clones add up to 35% to 50% of the sample. Deletion took 3 bases off V and 4 bases off J, with a span of 10 bases between the germline ends. The germline V gene (reference sequence) provides CDR1 MNHEY and CDR2 SMNVEV. Spanning cysteine to phenylalanine, the CDR3 consists of 14 amino acids. The kept DNA is CDR3 alone, 42 bases in frame from the first base.

This clonotype has more than one count but fewer than ten. The antigen it binds to is not known. No base qualities exist here, and no much larger clone lies one base off it. The meaning of the sample's treatment or condition label: allogeneic hematopoietic cell transplantation with graft depleted of TCRalphabeta T cells and CD19 B cells. The transplant recipients were children given TCRalphabeta/CD19-depleted allogeneic hematopoietic cell grafts. The source material was PBMCs, mostly from graft donor cells, sampled 360 days after TCRalphabeta/CD19-depleted stem cell transplant. The chain uses TRBV27 and TRBJ2-1, with a weak D call of TRBD2 (5 bases match). The origin of this receptor is a male patient between 2 and 15 years old who had a stem cell transplant for acute lymphoblastic leukemia, so the T cells may come from the graft donor. The CDR3 reads as follows: CASSFGDGYNEQFF. The nucleotide sequence reads as follows: TGTGCCAGCAGTTTCGGGGATGGGTACAATGAGCAGTTCTTC.